This TCR beta chain was recorded in a study of beta chain features in type 1 diabetes. General study points: TCRB CDR3s were moderately but significantly shorter in Type 1 diabetes patients in all four CD4+ subsets.

Germline trimming cut 5 bases from V and 7 bases from J; bases unmatched to any gene: 7. From germline, CDR1 is SGHDT and CDR2 YYEEEE. The CDR3 consists of 14 residues. To note about this clone: Its antigen is still unknown.

Reverse transcription of all isolated RNA meant that expressed TCRB transcripts were sequenced. TCRdb keeps only in-frame clones here, not all; method: immunoSEQ multiplex PCR. The sample holds around 360,000 clones, around 13% seen once. The chain links TRBV5-6 to TRBJ2-1, with TRBD2 matching over 9 bases. Sequencing was done on a sample of naive CD4+ T cells from blood. This clonotype was sampled from a woman under 30 with type 1 diabetes. CDR3 in amino acids: CASRVAGEVNEQFF. CDR3 nucleotides: TGTGCCAGCAGGGTAGCGGGAGAAGTTAATGAGCAGTTCTTC.